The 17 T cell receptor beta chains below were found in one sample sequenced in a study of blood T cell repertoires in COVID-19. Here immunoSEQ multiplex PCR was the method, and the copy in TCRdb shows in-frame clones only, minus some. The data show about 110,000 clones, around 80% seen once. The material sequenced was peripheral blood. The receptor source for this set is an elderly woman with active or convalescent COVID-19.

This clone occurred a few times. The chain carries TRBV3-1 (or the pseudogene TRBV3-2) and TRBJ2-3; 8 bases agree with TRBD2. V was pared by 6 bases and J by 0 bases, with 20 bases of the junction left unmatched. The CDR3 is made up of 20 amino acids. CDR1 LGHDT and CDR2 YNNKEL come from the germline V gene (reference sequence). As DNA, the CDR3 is TGTGCCAGCAGACCTACTAGCGGAATACTTCGGGGCCGGAGCACAGATACGCAGTATTTT. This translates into CASRPTSGILRGRSTDTQYF.

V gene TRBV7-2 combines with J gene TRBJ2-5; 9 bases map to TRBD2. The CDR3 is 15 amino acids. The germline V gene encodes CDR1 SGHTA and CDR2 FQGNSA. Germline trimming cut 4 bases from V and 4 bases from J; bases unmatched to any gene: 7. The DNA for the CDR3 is TGTGCCAGCAGCTGGGGTAGCGGGAGTATAGAGACCCAGTACTTC. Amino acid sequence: CASSWGSGSIETQYF.

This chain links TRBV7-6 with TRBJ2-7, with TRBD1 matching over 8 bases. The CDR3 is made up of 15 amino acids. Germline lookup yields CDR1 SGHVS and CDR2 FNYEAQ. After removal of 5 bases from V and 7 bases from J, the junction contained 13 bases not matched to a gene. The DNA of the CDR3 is TGTGCCAGCAGCCCACGGACAGGGTTATCTTATGAGCAGTACTTC. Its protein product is CASSPRTGLSYEQYF.

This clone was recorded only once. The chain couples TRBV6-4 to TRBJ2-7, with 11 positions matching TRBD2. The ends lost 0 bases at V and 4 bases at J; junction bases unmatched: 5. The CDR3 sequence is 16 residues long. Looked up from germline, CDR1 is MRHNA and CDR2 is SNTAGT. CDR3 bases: TGTGCCAGCAGTGACTCGACTGGACTAGCGGGTTACGAGCAGTACTTC. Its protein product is CASSDSTGLAGYEQYF.

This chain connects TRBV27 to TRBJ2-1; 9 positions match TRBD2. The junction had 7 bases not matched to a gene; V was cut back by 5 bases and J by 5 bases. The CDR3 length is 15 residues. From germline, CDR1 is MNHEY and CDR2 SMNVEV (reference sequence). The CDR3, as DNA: TGTGCCAGCAGTCCGAAACCTAGCGGGAACAATGAGCAGTTCTTC. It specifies CASSPKPSGNNEQFF.

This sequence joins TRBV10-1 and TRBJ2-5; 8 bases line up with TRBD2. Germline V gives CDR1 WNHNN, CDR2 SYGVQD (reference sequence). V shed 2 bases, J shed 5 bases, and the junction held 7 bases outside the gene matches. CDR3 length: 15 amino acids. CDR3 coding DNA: TGCGCCAGCAGTGAGAAGGGAGTAGCGGGGGAGACCCAGTACTTC. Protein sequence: CASSEKGVAGETQYF.

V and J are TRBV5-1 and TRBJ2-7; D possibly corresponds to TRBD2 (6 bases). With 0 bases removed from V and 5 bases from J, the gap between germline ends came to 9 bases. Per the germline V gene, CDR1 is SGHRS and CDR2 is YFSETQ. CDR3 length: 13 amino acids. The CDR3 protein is CASSLGLENEQYF. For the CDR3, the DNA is TGCGCCAGCAGCTTGGGACTAGAAAACGAGCAGTACTTC.

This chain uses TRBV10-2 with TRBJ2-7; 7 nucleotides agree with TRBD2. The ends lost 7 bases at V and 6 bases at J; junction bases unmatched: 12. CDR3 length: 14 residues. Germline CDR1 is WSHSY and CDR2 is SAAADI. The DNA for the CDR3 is TGCGCCAGCACCCCGGGAGCGGGAACCAGCGAGCAGTACTTC. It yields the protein CASTPGAGTSEQYF.

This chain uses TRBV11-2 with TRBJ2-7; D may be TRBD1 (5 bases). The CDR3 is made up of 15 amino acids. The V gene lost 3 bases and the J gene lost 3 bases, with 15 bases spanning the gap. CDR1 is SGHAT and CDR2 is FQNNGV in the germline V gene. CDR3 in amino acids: CASSFVGQGFYEQYF. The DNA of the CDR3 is TGTGCCAGCAGCTTTGTGGGGCAGGGTTTCTACGAGCAGTACTTC. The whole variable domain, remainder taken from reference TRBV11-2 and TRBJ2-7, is EAGVAQSPRYKIIEKRQSVAFWCNPISGHATLYWYQQILGQGPKLLIQFQNNGVVDDSQLPKDRFSAERLKGVDSTLKIQPAKLEDSAVYLCASSFVGQGFYEQYFGPGTRLTVT.

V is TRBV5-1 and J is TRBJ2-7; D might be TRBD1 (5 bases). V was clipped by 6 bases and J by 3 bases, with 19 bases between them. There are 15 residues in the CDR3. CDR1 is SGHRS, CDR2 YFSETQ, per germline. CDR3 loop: CASKAWGGMNYEQYF. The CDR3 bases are TGCGCCAGCAAAGCTTGGGGCGGAATGAACTACGAGCAGTACTTC.

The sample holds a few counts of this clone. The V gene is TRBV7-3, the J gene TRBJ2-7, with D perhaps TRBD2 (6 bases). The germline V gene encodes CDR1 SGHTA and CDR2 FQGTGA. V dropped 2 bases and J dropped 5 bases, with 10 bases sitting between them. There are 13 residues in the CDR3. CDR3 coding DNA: TGTGCCAGCAGCTTAGGGAGGAAGCACGAGCAGTACTTC. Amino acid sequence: CASSLGRKHEQYF.

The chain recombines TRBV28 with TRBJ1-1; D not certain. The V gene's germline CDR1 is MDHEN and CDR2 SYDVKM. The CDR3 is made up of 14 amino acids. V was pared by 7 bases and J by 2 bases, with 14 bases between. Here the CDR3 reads CASNSPGLNTEAFF. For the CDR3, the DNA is TGTGCCAGCAATTCCCCCGGACTCAACACTGAAGCTTTCTTT.

The CDR3 protein is CATSDPTGVSFYGIAFF. The CDR3 DNA is TGTGCCACCAGTGACCCGACAGGGGTCTCCTTCTATGGTATCGCTTTCTTT. The rearrangement uses TRBV24-1 and TRBJ1-1; 8 bases fit TRBD1. The germline CDR1 and CDR2 sequences are KGHDR and SFDVKD. Germline trimming cut 4 bases from V and 11 bases from J; bases unmatched to any gene: 20. The CDR3 covers 17 residues.

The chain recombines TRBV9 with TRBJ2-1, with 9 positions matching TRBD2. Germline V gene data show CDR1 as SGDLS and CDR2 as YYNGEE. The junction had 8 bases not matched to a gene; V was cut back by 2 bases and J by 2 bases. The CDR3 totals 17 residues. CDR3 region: CASSVRGRALTYNEQFF. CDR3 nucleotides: TGTGCCAGCAGCGTTCGCGGGAGGGCCCTCACCTACAATGAGCAGTTCTTC.

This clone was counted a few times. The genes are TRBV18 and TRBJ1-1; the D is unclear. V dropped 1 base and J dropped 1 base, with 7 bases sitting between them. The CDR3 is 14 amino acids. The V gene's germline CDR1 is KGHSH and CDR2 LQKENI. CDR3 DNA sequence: TGTGCCAGCTCACCACGTCGGGAGAACACTGAAGCTTTCTTT. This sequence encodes CASSPRRENTEAFF.

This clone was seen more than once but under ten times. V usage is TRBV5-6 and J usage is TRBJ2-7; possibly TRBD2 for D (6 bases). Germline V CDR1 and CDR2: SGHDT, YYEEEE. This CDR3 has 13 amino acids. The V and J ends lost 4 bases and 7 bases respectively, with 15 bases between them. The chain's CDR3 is CASSLGTPGEQYF. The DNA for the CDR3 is TGTGCCAGCAGCCTAGGGACTCCAGGGGAGCAGTACTTC.

CDR3 nucleotides: TGTGCCAGCAGCTTATCGACGGGGGGAGAACTGTTTTTT. Its translation is CASSLSTGGELFF. The V and J genes are TRBV7-9 and TRBJ1-4; possibly TRBD1 for D (5 bases). The CDR3 has 13 amino acids. In germline, CDR1 is SEHNR, CDR2 FQNEAQ (reference sequence). V was shortened by 2 bases and J by 12 bases, with 13 bases between the two germline ends.